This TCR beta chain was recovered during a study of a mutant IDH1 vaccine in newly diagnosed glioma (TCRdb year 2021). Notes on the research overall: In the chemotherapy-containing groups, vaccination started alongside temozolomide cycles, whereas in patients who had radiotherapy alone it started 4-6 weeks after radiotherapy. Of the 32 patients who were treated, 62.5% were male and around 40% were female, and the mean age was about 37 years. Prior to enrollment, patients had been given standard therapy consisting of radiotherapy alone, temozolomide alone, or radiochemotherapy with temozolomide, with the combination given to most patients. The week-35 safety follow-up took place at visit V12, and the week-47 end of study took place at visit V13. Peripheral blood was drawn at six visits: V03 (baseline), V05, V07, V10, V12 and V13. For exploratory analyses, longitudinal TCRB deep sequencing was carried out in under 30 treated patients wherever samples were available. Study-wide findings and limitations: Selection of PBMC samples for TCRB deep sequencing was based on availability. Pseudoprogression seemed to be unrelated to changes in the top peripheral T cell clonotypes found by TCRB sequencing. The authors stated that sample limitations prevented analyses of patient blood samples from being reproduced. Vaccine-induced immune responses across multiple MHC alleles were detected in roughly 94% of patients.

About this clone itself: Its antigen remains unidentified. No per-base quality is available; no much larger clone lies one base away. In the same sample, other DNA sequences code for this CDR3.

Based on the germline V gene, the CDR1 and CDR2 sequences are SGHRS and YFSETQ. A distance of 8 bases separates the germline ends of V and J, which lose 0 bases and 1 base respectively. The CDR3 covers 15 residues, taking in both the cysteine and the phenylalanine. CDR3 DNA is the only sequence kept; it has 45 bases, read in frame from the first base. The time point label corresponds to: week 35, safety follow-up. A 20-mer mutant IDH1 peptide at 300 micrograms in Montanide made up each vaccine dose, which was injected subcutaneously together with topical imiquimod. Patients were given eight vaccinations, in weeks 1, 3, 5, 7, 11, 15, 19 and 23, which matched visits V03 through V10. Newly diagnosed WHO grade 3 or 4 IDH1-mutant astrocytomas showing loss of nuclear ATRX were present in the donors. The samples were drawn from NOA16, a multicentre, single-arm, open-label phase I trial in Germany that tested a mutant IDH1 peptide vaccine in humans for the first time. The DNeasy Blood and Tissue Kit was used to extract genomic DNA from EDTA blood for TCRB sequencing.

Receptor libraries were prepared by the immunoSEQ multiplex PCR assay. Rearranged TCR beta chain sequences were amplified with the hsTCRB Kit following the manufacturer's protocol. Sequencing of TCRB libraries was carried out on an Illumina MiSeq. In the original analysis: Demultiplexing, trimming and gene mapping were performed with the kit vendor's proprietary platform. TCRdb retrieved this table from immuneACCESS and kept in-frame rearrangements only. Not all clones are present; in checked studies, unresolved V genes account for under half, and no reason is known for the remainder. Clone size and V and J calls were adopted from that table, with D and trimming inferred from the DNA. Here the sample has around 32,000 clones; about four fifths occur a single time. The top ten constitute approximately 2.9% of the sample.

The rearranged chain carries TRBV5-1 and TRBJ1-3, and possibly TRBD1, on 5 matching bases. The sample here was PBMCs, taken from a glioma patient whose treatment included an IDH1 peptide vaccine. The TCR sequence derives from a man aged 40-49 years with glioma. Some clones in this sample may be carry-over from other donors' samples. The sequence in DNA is TGCGCCAGCAGCTTGGCTGGGGGTTCTGGAAACACCATATATTTT. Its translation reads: CASSLAGGSGNTIYF.